This entry describes one T cell receptor beta chain. The sample carries other DNA sequences with the same CDR3. The data derive from a study of blood T cell repertoires in COVID-19. Whole-study context: COVID-19 samples collected from the United States, Italy and Spain covered acute and convalescent phases. In each case, the material was cDNA or gDNA derived from T cells, B-cell-depleted T cells, or PBMCs.

Trimming stripped 2 bases from V and 0 bases from J, with 4 bases between. The CDR3 has 13 residues. CDR1 and CDR2 from the germline V gene are KGHSH and LQKENI. Original data processing: The authors estimated nucleated cell counts from reference gene primer amplification. Sequencing was performed with immunoSEQ multiplex PCR; in TCRdb, only in-frame clones are kept and a portion is missing. That table gives V, J and clone size, and the DNA gave D and trimming. This table has 85,000 to 120,000 clones, around four fifths appearing once. The receptor's source is a human donor in a cohort sampled during active COVID-19. Material for sequencing was peripheral blood. The J gene is TRBJ1-1, the V gene TRBV18; no clear D. DNA for the CDR3: TGTGCCAGCTCACCAACGGTGAACACTGAAGCTTTCTTT. Residues: CASSPTVNTEAFF.